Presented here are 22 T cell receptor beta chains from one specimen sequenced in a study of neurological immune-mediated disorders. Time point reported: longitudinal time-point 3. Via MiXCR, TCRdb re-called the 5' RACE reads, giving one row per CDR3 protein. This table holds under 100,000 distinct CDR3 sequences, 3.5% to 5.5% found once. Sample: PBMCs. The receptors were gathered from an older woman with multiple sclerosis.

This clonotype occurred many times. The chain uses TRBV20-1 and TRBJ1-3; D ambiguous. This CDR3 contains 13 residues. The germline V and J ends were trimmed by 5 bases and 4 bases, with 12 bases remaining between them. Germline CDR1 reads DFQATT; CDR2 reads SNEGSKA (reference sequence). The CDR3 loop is CSAPTETGNTIYF. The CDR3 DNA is TGCAGTGCTCCAACAGAGACGGGAAACACCATATATTTT.

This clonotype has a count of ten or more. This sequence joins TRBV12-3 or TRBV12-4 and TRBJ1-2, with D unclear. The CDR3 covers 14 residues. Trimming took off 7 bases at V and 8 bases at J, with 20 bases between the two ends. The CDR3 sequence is CASTRSWRERGYTF. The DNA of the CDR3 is TGTGCCAGCACTCGAAGTTGGAGAGAACGAGGCTACACCTTC.

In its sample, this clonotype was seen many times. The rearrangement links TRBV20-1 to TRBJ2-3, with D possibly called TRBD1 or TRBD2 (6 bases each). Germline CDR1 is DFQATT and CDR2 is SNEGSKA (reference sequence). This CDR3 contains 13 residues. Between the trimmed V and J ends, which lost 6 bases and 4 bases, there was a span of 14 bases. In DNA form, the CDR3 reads TGCAGTGCCGTCCGTCGGGGGCCAGATACGCAGTATTTT. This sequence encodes CSAVRRGPDTQYF.

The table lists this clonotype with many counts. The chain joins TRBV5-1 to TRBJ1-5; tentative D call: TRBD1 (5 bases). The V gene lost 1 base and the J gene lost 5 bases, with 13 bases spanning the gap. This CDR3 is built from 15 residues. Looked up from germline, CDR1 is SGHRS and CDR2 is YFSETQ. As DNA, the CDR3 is TGCGCCAGCAGCTTGAGGGGAGGGTTAGATCAGCCCCAGCATTTT. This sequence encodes CASSLRGGLDQPQHF.

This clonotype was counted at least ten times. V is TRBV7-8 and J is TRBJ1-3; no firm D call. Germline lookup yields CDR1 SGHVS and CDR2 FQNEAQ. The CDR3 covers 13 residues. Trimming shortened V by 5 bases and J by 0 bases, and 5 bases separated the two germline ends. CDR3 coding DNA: TGTGCCAGCAGCGGGAGCTCTGGAAACACCATATATTTT. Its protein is CASSGSSGNTIYF.

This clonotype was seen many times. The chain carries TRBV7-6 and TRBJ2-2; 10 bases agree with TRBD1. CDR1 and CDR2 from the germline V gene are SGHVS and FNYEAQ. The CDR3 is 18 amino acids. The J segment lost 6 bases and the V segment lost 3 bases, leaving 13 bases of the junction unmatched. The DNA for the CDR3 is TGTGCCAGCAGCTTCAGACAGGGGGCTCGGCGATCAGCCGGGGAGCTGTTTTTT. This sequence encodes CASSFRQGARRSAGELFF.

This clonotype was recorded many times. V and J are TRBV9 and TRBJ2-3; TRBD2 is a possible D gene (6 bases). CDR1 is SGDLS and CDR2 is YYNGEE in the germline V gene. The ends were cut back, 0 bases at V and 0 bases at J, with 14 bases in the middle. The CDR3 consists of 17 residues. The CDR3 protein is CASSVVQGGSSTDTQYF. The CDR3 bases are TGTGCCAGCAGCGTAGTCCAAGGAGGGTCGAGCACAGATACGCAGTATTTT.

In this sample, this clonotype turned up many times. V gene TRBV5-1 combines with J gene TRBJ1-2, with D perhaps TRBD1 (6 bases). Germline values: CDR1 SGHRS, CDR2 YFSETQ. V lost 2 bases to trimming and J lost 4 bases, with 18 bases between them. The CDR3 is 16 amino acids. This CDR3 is CASSFGTPQGIYGYTF. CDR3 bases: TGCGCCAGCAGCTTTGGGACCCCGCAGGGGATCTATGGCTACACCTTC.

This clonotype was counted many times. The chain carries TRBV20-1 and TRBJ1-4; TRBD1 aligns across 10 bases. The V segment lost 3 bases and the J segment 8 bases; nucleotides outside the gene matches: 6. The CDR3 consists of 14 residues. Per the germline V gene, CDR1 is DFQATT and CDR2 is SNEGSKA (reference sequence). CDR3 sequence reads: CSASLGTGDEKLFF. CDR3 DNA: TGCAGTGCTAGCCTTGGGACAGGGGACGAAAAACTGTTTTTT.

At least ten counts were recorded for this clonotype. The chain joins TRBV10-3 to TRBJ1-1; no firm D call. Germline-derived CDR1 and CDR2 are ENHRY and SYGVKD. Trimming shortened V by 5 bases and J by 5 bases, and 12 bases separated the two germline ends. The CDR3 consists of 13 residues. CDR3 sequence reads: CAISLGSGTEAFF. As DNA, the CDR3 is TGTGCCATCAGTTTAGGTTCGGGGACTGAAGCTTTCTTT.

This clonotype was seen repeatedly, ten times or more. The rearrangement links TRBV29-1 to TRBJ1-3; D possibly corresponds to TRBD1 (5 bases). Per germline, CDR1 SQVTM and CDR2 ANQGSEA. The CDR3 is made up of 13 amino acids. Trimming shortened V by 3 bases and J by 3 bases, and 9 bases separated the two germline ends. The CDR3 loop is CSVDHDSGNTIYF. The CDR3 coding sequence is TGCAGCGTTGACCATGACAGTGGAAACACCATATATTTT.

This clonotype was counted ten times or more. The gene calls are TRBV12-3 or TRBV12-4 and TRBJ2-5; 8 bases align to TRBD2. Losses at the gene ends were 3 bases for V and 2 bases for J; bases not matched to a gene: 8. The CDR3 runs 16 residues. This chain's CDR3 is CASSFGLLAEQETQYF. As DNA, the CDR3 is TGTGCCAGCAGTTTTGGTTTACTAGCGGAACAAGAGACCCAGTACTTC.

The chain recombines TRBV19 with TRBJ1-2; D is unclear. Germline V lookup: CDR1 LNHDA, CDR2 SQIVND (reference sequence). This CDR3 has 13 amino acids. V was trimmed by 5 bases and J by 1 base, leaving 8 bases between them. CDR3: CASSQTFNYGYTF. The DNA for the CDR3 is TGTGCCAGTAGTCAGACTTTTAACTATGGCTACACCTTC.

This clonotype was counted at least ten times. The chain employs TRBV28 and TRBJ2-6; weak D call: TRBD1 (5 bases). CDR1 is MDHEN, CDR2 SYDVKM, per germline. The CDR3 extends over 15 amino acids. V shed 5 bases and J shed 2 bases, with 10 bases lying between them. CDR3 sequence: CASSLQGTGANVLTF. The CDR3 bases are TGTGCCAGCAGTCTCCAGGGCACTGGGGCCAACGTCCTGACTTTC.

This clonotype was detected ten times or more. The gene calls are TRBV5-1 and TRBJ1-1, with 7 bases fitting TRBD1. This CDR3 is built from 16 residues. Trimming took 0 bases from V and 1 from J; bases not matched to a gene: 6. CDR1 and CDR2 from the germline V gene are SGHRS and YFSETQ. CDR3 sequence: CASSLGQGGRNTEAFF. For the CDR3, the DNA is TGCGCCAGCAGCTTGGGACAGGGAGGTCGGAACACTGAAGCTTTCTTT. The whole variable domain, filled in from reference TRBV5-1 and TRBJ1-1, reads KAGVTQTPRYLIKTRGQQVTLSCSPISGHRSVSWYQQTPGQGLQFLFEYFSETQRNKGNFPGRFSGRQFSNSRSEMNVSTLELGDSALYLCASSLGQGGRNTEAFFGQGTRLTVV.

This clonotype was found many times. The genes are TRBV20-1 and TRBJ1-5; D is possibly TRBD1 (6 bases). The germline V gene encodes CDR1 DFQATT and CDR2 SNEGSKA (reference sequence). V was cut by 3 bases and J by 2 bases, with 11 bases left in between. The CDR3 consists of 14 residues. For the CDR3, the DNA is TGCAGTGCTAGTCAGCGACAGGGCAATCAGCCCCAGCATTTT. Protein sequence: CSASQRQGNQPQHF.

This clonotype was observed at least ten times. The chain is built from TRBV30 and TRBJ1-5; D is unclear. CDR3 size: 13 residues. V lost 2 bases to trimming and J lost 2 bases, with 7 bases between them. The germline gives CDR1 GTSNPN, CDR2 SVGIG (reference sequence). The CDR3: CAWSPQGNQPQHF. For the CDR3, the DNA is TGTGCCTGGAGTCCCCAGGGCAATCAGCCCCAGCATTTT.

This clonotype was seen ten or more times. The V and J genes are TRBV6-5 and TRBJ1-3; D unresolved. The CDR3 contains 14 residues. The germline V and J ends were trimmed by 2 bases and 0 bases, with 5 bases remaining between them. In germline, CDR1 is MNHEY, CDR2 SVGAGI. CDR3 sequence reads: CASSYGSSGNTIYF. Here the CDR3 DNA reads TGTGCCAGCAGTTACGGCAGCTCTGGAAACACCATATATTTT.

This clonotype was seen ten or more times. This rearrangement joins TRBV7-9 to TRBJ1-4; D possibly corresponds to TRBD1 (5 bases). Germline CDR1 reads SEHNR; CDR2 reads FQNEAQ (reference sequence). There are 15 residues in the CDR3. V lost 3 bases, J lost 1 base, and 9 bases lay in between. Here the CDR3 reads CASSFDSRTNEKLFF. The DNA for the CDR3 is TGTGCCAGCAGCTTCGACAGCCGAACTAATGAAAAACTGTTTTTT.

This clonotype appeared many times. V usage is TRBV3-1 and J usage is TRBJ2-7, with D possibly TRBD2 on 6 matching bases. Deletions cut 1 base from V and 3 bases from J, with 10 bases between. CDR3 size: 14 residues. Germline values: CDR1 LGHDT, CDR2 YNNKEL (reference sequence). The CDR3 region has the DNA TGTGCCAGCAGCCAAGCGCAGGGAGGCTACGAGCAGTACTTC. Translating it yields CASSQAQGGYEQYF.

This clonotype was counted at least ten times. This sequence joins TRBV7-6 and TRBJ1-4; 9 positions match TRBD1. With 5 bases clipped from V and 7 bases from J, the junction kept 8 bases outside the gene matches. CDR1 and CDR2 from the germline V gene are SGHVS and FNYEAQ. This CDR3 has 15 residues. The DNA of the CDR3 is TGTGCCAGCAGCCCCTGGACAGGGGTGGCTGAAAAACTGTTTTTT. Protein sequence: CASSPWTGVAEKLFF.

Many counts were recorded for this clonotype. CDR3 DNA sequence: TGCGCCAGCAGCTCTTCCGGGGGGCAAGGGCCCCAGCATTTT. The encoded protein is CASSSSGGQGPQHF. The chain joins TRBV5-1 to TRBJ1-5, with D tentatively TRBD1 (6 bases). The CDR3 extends over 14 amino acids. CDR1 is SGHRS and CDR2 is YFSETQ in the germline V gene. Trimming stripped 3 bases from V and 9 bases from J, with 16 bases between.